This T cell receptor (beta chain) was recorded in a study of shared clonotypes between healthy human individuals. The naive CD8 subset, CD45RO-negative cells positively selected for CCR7, excluded terminally differentiated effector memory CD45RA+ cells. In germline, CDR1 is WSHSY, CDR2 SAAADI. The CDR3 covers 13 residues. J was trimmed by 8 bases and V by 11 bases; bases with no gene match: 9. Sequenced by immunoSEQ multiplex PCR; TCRdb stores in-frame clones only, minus some. The repertoire holds around 1.9 million clones, 85% to 95% seen once, with roughly 1.7% in the top ten. This TCR was recovered from a man aged 18-30 years in good health. Some clones in this sample may be carry-over from other donors' samples. Input material: naive CD8+ T cells from PBMCs. V and J are TRBV10-2 and TRBJ2-1; 10 bases line up with TRBD1. CDR3 in amino acids: CAARDRGEDEQFF. Written as DNA, the CDR3 is TGCGCCGCCCGGGACAGGGGCGAGGATGAGCAGTTCTTC.